One and the same sample provided the 5 T cell receptor beta chains below, sequenced in a study of T cells in Graves' hyperthyroidism and ophthalmopathy. From RNA transcripts, TCR beta CDR3 regions were amplified. An initial round of RT-PCR targeting the TCR CDR3 relied on the HTBI primer set. MiXCR, applied by TCRdb to the multiplex PCR reads, yields one record per CDR3 protein. Here the sample spans about 350,000 distinct CDR3 sequences, about a sixth being singletons. The specimen was blood. The receptor set was obtained from a woman younger than 45 with Graves' hyperthyroidism that later progressed to Graves' ophthalmopathy.

There are many counts of this clonotype. J is TRBJ2-3 and V is TRBV20-1; 9 bases fit TRBD1. The J segment lost 0 bases and the V segment lost 1 base, leaving 11 bases of the junction unmatched. The CDR3 has 18 amino acids. Germline CDR1 reads DFQATT; CDR2 reads SNEGSKA (reference sequence). The CDR3 reads CSARGDRAQSPSTDTQYF. CDR3 in DNA: TGCAGTGCTAGAGGGGACAGGGCGCAATCTCCTAGCACAGATACGCAGTATTTT.

This clonotype has ten or more counts. This chain uses TRBV20-1 with TRBJ1-4, with TRBD1 matching over 9 bases. Looked up from germline, CDR1 is DFQATT and CDR2 is SNEGSKA (reference sequence). J lost 8 bases, V lost 6 bases, and 10 bases had no gene match. This CDR3 contains 14 residues. CDR3 bases: TGCAGTGCGATTGGGGGACAGGGTTTGGAAAAACTGTTTTTT. Encoded protein: CSAIGGQGLEKLFF.

In this sample, this clonotype turned up a few times. The chain is built from TRBV20-1 and TRBJ1-1; D unclear. The V gene's germline CDR1 is DFQATT and CDR2 SNEGSKA (reference sequence). The V end lost 1 base, the J end lost 10 bases, and 19 bases lay between the germline ends. The CDR3 sequence is 14 residues long. The CDR3 DNA reads as TGCAGTGCTAGAGGGCCTCAGTTTGAGTCACGAGCTTTCTTT. Its protein is CSARGPQFESRAFF.

This clonotype was counted between two and nine times. J is TRBJ1-2 and V is TRBV3-1, with 7 bases lining up with TRBD1. Per germline, CDR1 LGHDT and CDR2 YNNKEL (reference sequence). This CDR3 is built from 14 residues. The V segment lost 3 bases and the J segment 4 bases; nucleotides outside the gene matches: 5. The CDR3 region has the DNA TGTGCCAGCAGCCACCGGGACAGAGTCTATGGCTACACCTTC. Its translation: CASSHRDRVYGYTF.

This clonotype was picked up many times. J is TRBJ1-6 and V is TRBV20-1; D is possibly TRBD1 (5 bases). V lost 1 base to trimming and J lost 5 bases, with 15 bases between them. The CDR3 runs 16 residues. The germline gives CDR1 DFQATT, CDR2 SNEGSKA (reference sequence). CDR3 region: CSARAKQATNNSPLHF. The CDR3 DNA reads TGCAGTGCTAGAGCTAAACAGGCGACCAATAATTCACCCCTCCACTTT.